Below are 12 T cell receptor beta chains sequenced from a single sample in a study of blood T cells in healthy people across ages. A second roughly 6 to 11 cycle PCR used barcoded and J-beta primers. MiXCR, run by TCRdb on the 5' RACE reads, gives a single entry per CDR3 protein. The sample lists 450,000 to 700,000 distinct CDR3 sequences; 25% to 30% were seen once. Sequenced input: blood. These receptors all come from a woman aged 70-85 years in good health.

On this clonotype itself: At one end the junction does not follow the germline gene, possibly because of a read error. The V call is TRBV20-1, the J call TRBJ2-7, with 8 bases aligning to TRBD2. Germline loops: CDR1 DFQATT, CDR2 SNEGSKA (reference sequence). The CDR3 covers 14 residues. CDR3 DNA: TGTAGTGCTAGAGATGGACTAGCTAAAGACGAGCAGTACTTC. Protein: CSARDGLAKDEQYF.

Remarks on this clonotype: One end of the junction fails to match germline, which may point to a read error. The chain joins TRBV15 to TRBJ2-5; D is unresolved. The J call may be faulty, since TRBJ2-1 better matches the DNA end. CDR3 length equals 14 residues. From germline, CDR1 is LNHNV and CDR2 YYDKDF (reference sequence). CDR3 sequence (DNA): TGTGCCGCCAGCTACTCGACTGGTTACAATGAGCAGTTCTTC. Amino acids: CAASYSTGYNEQFF.

This clonotype was counted a few times. The chain carries TRBV25-1 and TRBJ2-7; 10 bases are shared with TRBD1. Germline V gives CDR1 MGHDK, CDR2 SYGVNS. CDR3 length equals 15 residues. V was clipped by 6 bases and J by 6 bases; unmatched bases: 11. CDR3 sequence (DNA): TGTGCCAGCAGCGGACAGGGGACAGGGGTGAGCGAGCAGTACTTC. It translates to CASSGQGTGVSEQYF.

V and J are TRBV7-2 and TRBJ2-3, with 8 bases that match TRBD1. CDR1 and CDR2 from the germline V gene are SGHTA and FQGNSA. Trimming cost V 5 bases and J 4 bases; bases outside gene matches: 14. The CDR3 length is 17 residues. The CDR3 DNA reads as TGTGCCAGCAGCCTGAAAGGGACAGGACCCAGGGCAGATACGCAGTATTTT. Amino acids: CASSLKGTGPRADTQYF.

This sequence joins TRBV20-1 and TRBJ2-5; the match to TRBD2 covers 11 bases. The CDR3 has 13 amino acids. Germline V lookup: CDR1 DFQATT, CDR2 SNEGSKA (reference sequence). Germline trimming cut 6 bases from V and 7 bases from J; bases unmatched to any gene: 7. The CDR3 spells CSATLAGVATQYF. Written as DNA, the CDR3 is TGCAGTGCGACACTAGCGGGGGTAGCGACCCAGTACTTC.

This clonotype appeared many times. The V call is TRBV29-1, the J call TRBJ1-2, with D possibly matching TRBD1 (6 bases). Trimming took off 3 bases at V and 4 bases at J, with 24 bases between the two ends. The CDR3 is made up of 17 amino acids. Looked up from germline, CDR1 is SQVTM and CDR2 is ANQGSEA. The CDR3 region has the DNA TGCAGCGTTGAGCCCTTAGTGGGTCAGGGGAAAGGCTATGGCTACACCTTC. Its protein is CSVEPLVGQGKGYGYTF.

This clonotype was found a few times. This rearrangement joins TRBV7-9 to TRBJ2-7, with TRBD1 identical over 9 bases. The V and J ends lost 2 bases and 3 bases, in that order; junction bases with no gene match: 2. This CDR3 is built from 14 residues. The germline V gene has CDR1 SEHNR and CDR2 FQNEAQ (reference sequence). CDR3 amino acids: CASSLSGQGYEQYF. The CDR3 DNA sequence: TGTGCCAGCAGCTTATCGGGACAGGGCTACGAGCAGTACTTC. Supplemented by reference TRBV7-9 and TRBJ2-7, the full variable domain reads DTGVSQNPRHKITKRGQNVTFRCDPISEHNRLYWYRQTLGQGPEFLTYFQNEAQLEKSRLLSDRFSAERPKGSFSTLEIQRTEQGDSAMYLCASSLSGQGYEQYFGPGTRLTVT.

This clonotype was observed at least ten times. This sequence joins TRBV12-5 and TRBJ2-7; 8 bases align to TRBD1. The CDR3 spans 14 residues. V was pared by 4 bases and J by 2 bases, with 4 bases of the junction left unmatched. Germline values: CDR1 LGHNT, CDR2 FRNRAP. The CDR3 DNA sequence: TGTGCTAGTGGTTATGACAGGGGAACCTACGAGCAGTACTTC. Protein sequence: CASGYDRGTYEQYF. Based on the CDR3 plus reference TRBV12-5 and TRBJ2-7, the full variable domain is DARVTQTPRHKVTEMGQEVTMRCQPILGHNTVFWYRQTMMQGLELLAYFRNRAPLDDSGMPKDRFSAEMPDATLATLKIQPSEPRDSAVYFCASGYDRGTYEQYFGPGTRLTVT.

V and J are TRBV20-1 and TRBJ1-1, with TRBD1 matching 10 bases. Losses at the gene ends were 6 bases for V and 6 bases for J; bases not matched to a gene: 10. The CDR3 runs to 14 residues. Germline V lookup: CDR1 DFQATT, CDR2 SNEGSKA (reference sequence). The DNA for the CDR3 is TGCAGTGCCGGGACAGGGGTTTTATTCTCTGAAGCTTTCTTT. Translated: CSAGTGVLFSEAFF.

This clonotype appeared a few times. This sequence joins TRBV20-1 and TRBJ2-1; 8 bases align to TRBD2. Germline CDR1 DFQATT, CDR2 SNEGSKA (reference sequence). The CDR3 has 16 residues. Unmatched junction bases numbered 8, after V lost 4 bases and J lost 0 bases. In nucleotides, the CDR3 is TGCAGTGCTATAAGCGCCGGGACTAGCTCCTACAATGAGCAGTTCTTC. This codes for CSAISAGTSSYNEQFF.

This clonotype was recorded a few times. The V and J genes are TRBV28 and TRBJ1-2, with D hard to call. V lost 3 bases and J 4 bases, leaving 6 bases between the germline ends. The CDR3 runs 12 residues. Germline V gene lookup returns CDR1 MDHEN and CDR2 SYDVKM. For the CDR3, the DNA is TGTGCCAGCAGTTTTTCGTTCTATGGCTACACCTTC. Residues: CASSFSFYGYTF.

A few counts support this clonotype. The CDR3 region is CSVGTGGYHETQYF. CDR3 DNA sequence: TGCAGCGTTGGGACAGGGGGCTATCATGAGACCCAGTACTTC. The chain couples TRBV29-1 to TRBJ2-5; 11 nucleotides agree with TRBD1. This CDR3 has 14 amino acids. V dropped 4 bases and J dropped 5; count of bases not matched to a gene: 6. CDR1 and CDR2 (germline): SQVTM, ANQGSEA.